Presented here are 17 T cell receptor beta chains from one specimen sequenced in a study of blood T cell repertoires in COVID-19. The data were produced by immunoSEQ multiplex PCR, yet TCRdb's version contains in-frame clones alone and is incomplete. Of some 160,000 clones in the sample, 80% to 90% were seen once. Sequencing was carried out using peripheral blood. The receptors here all came from a woman in her seventies with COVID-19, enrolled during active disease.

The rearrangement uses TRBV27 and TRBJ1-5; 9 bases are a match to TRBD1. Germline loops: CDR1 MNHEY, CDR2 SMNVEV (reference sequence). The CDR3 loop spans 16 amino acids. V was clipped by 5 bases and J by 5 bases; unmatched bases: 10. This chain's CDR3 is CASSPVGQGRHQPQHF. The CDR3 nucleotides are TGTGCCAGCAGTCCAGTGGGACAGGGAAGGCATCAGCCCCAGCATTTT.

The chain joins TRBV6-5 to TRBJ1-6; 9 bases match TRBD1. Germline CDR1 is MNHEY and CDR2 is SVGAGI. CDR3 size: 15 residues. With 8 bases clipped from V and 7 bases from J, the junction kept 9 bases outside the gene matches. The chain's CDR3 is CASQKGDRGNSPLHF. The CDR3 region has the DNA TGTGCCAGCCAGAAAGGAGACAGGGGGAATTCACCCCTCCACTTT.

This clone has a handful of counts. The chain recombines TRBV18 with TRBJ1-5; D is perhaps TRBD1 (6 bases). The CDR3 covers 15 residues. CDR1 and CDR2 from the germline V gene are KGHSH and LQKENI. Trimming removed 2 bases from V and 6 bases from J, with 14 bases in between. CDR3 DNA sequence: TGTGCCAGCTCACCATTAGGACAGCCCGGTCAGCCCCAGCATTTT. Its translation: CASSPLGQPGQPQHF.

V is TRBV28 and J is TRBJ1-5, with D hard to call. The length of the CDR3 is 14 residues. Germline CDR1 and CDR2: MDHEN and SYDVKM. Trimming stripped 5 bases from V and 4 bases from J, with 12 bases between. Here the CDR3 DNA reads TGTGCCAGCAGTCCAATGGCGGGGAATCAGCCCCAGCATTTT. It codes for CASSPMAGNQPQHF.

The rearrangement uses TRBV7-2 and TRBJ1-3; D is unclear. The CDR3 sequence is 16 residues long. CDR1 and CDR2 (germline): SGHTA, FQGNSA. V gave up 0 bases and J gave up 0 bases, with 9 bases separating them. CDR3 protein: CASSLAAPGSGNTIYF. The CDR3 coding sequence is TGTGCCAGCAGCTTAGCGGCGCCAGGCTCTGGAAACACCATATATTTT.

This sequence joins TRBV20-1 and TRBJ1-2; no definite D call. CDR1 DFQATT and CDR2 SNEGSKA come from the germline V gene (reference sequence). CDR3 length: 14 residues. V lost 3 bases and J 4 bases, leaving 15 bases between the germline ends. The CDR3 DNA reads as TGCAGTGCTAGTATGAGGGAAATTCTCTATGGCTACACCTTC. As protein: CSASMREILYGYTF.

The chain combines TRBV7-2 with TRBJ2-2, with D unresolved. Trimming shortened V by 4 bases and J by 7 bases, and 7 bases separated the two germline ends. In germline, CDR1 is SGHTA, CDR2 FQGNSA. The CDR3 totals 12 residues. The CDR3 DNA is TGTGCCAGCAGCTGGTTTAGCGGGGAGCTGTTTTTT. It translates to CASSWFSGELFF.

The rearrangement links TRBV5-4 to TRBJ2-2; 8 bases map to TRBD2. Germline V gives CDR1 SGHNT, CDR2 YYREEE (reference sequence). Losses at the gene ends were 3 bases for V and 2 bases for J; bases not matched to a gene: 12. CDR3 length: 18 residues. CDR3 in DNA: TGTGCCAGCAGCTCTGTAGCGGGGTTACTAAAAAACACCGGGGAGCTGTTTTTT. Translating gives CASSSVAGLLKNTGELFF.

This sequence joins TRBV10-1 and TRBJ2-5; D is unclear. V was cut by 0 bases and J by 3 bases, with 20 bases left in between. This CDR3 is 18 amino acids long. CDR1 WNHNN and CDR2 SYGVQD come from the germline V gene (reference sequence). The CDR3 protein is CASSESLGHIIRKETQYF. The CDR3 region has the DNA TGCGCCAGCAGTGAGTCTCTCGGTCATATAATCAGGAAAGAGACCCAGTACTTC.

V gene TRBV28 combines with J gene TRBJ1-2, with D unresolved. With 4 bases removed from V and 2 bases from J, the gap between germline ends came to 11 bases. The CDR3 spans 14 residues. CDR1 and CDR2 from the germline V gene are MDHEN and SYDVKM. In DNA, the CDR3 is TGTGCCAGCAGTTCTGCGAGAACCAACTATGGCTACACCTTC. Protein: CASSSARTNYGYTF.

The CDR3 protein is CATSRFDRERAYEQYF. CDR3 coding DNA: TGTGCCACCAGCAGATTTGACAGGGAGAGGGCCTACGAGCAGTACTTC. This chain joins TRBV15 and TRBJ2-7, with 7 bases lining up with TRBD1. V gave up 2 bases and J gave up 2 bases; unmatched junction bases: 9. Germline V CDR1 and CDR2: LNHNV, YYDKDF (reference sequence). The CDR3 length is 16 residues.

This clone occurred a few times. The chain combines TRBV3-1 (or the pseudogene TRBV3-2) with TRBJ2-5, with 12 bases lining up with TRBD2. J lost 1 base, V lost 4 bases, and 1 base had no gene match. Germline CDR1 is LGHDT and CDR2 is YNNKEL (reference sequence). The CDR3 is 15 residues long. The CDR3 is CASSRTSGVQETQYF. The CDR3 DNA reads TGTGCCAGCAGCCGGACTAGCGGGGTCCAAGAGACCCAGTACTTC.

Notes on this clone: One end of the junction varies from germline; a read error may be responsible. The V gene is TRBV6-6, the J gene TRBJ1-1; tentatively, D is TRBD1 (6 bases). The CDR3 totals 11 residues. Looked up from germline, CDR1 is MNHNY and CDR2 is SVGAGI (reference sequence). The CDR3, as DNA: TGTGCCAGCAGACATGAGACAGGTCCCGTCTTT. Protein product: CASRHETGPVF.

The chain uses TRBV5-1 and TRBJ1-1; 7 nucleotides line up with TRBD1. CDR1 and CDR2 from the germline V gene are SGHRS and YFSETQ. V dropped 0 bases and J dropped 4; count of bases not matched to a gene: 6. The CDR3 is 15 amino acids. The CDR3 DNA follows: TGCGCCAGCAGCTTGGGACAGGGTTTGGTCACTGAAGCTTTCTTT. This gives the protein CASSLGQGLVTEAFF. The complete variable domain, with remaining parts taken from reference TRBV5-1 and TRBJ1-1, reads KAGVTQTPRYLIKTRGQQVTLSCSPISGHRSVSWYQQTPGQGLQFLFEYFSETQRNKGNFPGRFSGRQFSNSRSEMNVSTLELGDSALYLCASSLGQGLVTEAFFGQGTRLTVV.

The chain uses TRBV30 and TRBJ2-7; unclear D gene. The CDR3 runs to 14 residues. The V end was cut by 0 bases, the J end by 2 bases, with 11 bases between. Germline V lookup: CDR1 GTSNPN, CDR2 SVGIG (reference sequence). The CDR3 region has the DNA TGTGCCTGGAGTGTACGCCCGTCAGCCTACGAGCAGTACTTC. This codes for CAWSVRPSAYEQYF.

The CDR3 sequence: CAWSVQGRQPQHF. The DNA for the CDR3 is TGTGCCTGGAGTGTACAGGGTAGGCAGCCCCAGCATTTT. The chain combines TRBV30 with TRBJ1-5, with D possibly matching TRBD1 (6 bases). The CDR3 spans 13 residues. Germline lookup yields CDR1 GTSNPN and CDR2 SVGIG (reference sequence). Trimming stripped 0 bases from V and 7 bases from J, with 10 bases between.

This rearrangement joins TRBV27 to TRBJ2-7; tentative D call: TRBD1 (6 bases). Trimming cost V 4 bases and J 4 bases, with 17 bases left between them. The CDR3 contains 15 residues. Germline values: CDR1 MNHEY, CDR2 SMNVEV (reference sequence). The DNA of the CDR3 is TGTGCCAGCAGTTCCCCCGGGACAACTCGGTACGAGCAGTACTTC. It is translated as CASSSPGTTRYEQYF.